Listed here are 16 T cell receptor beta chains from one sample, sequenced in a study of identical twins (dated by TCRdb to 2016 to 2017). Receptor libraries were prepared by 5' RACE. The run used an Illumina HiSeq 2000. TCRdb itself trimmed the public reads at Q25 with fastp, ran MiXCR and retained productive beta chains. Identical CDR3 protein sequences are pooled into one entry, listed with their most common genes and DNA. This sample has 350,000 to 450,000 distinct CDR3 sequences in its table, and around 18% of those were observed once. 9% to 15% of the sample rests with the top ten. Sequencing was done on a sample of naive T cells sorted from blood. The sample's cell subset or site label, in plain terms: cells isolated with a human naive T-cell isolation kit. These receptors all come from a man aged 45-65 years in good health.

V and J are TRBV24-1 and TRBJ2-5; D possibly matches TRBD1 or TRBD2 (5 bases each). This CDR3 region has 17 residues. Per germline, CDR1 KGHDR and CDR2 SFDVKD. Trimming stripped 0 bases from V and 5 bases from J, with 18 bases between. For the CDR3, the DNA is TGTGCCACCAGTGATTTGCCCGGGACCGCTAGCCAGGAGACCCAGTACTTC. Protein product: CATSDLPGTASQETQYF.

This clonotype has a handful of counts. The chain employs TRBV12-3 or TRBV12-4 and TRBJ1-2; D is unclear. Trimming pared 3 bases from V and 2 bases from J, leaving 7 bases between. The CDR3 length is 13 residues. The CDR3 region is CASSFRENYGYTF. CDR3 sequence (DNA): TGTGCCAGCAGTTTTAGGGAGAACTATGGCTACACCTTC.

This clonotype came up many times. The chain recombines TRBV7-2 with TRBJ2-7, with a possible D match to TRBD2 (6 bases). Looked up from germline, CDR1 is SGHTA and CDR2 is FQGNSA. V lost 3 bases, J lost 3 bases, and 9 bases lay in between. The CDR3 covers 13 residues. CDR3 in amino acids: CASSFGSFYEQYF. CDR3 nucleotides: TGTGCCAGCAGCTTCGGGAGTTTCTACGAGCAGTACTTC. Drawing the rest from reference TRBV7-2 and TRBJ2-7, the complete variable domain is GAGVSQSPSNKVTEKGKDVELRCDPISGHTALYWYRQSLGQGLEFLIYFQGNSAPDKSGLPSDRFSAERTGGSVSTLTIQRTQQEDSAVYLCASSFGSFYEQYFGPGTRLTVT.

The chain uses TRBV5-1 and TRBJ2-5; D remains ambiguous. The V and J ends lost 2 bases and 5 bases respectively, with 10 bases between them. In germline, CDR1 is SGHRS, CDR2 YFSETQ. The CDR3 length is 13 residues. This chain's CDR3 is CASSLRDGETQYF. CDR3 bases: TGCGCCAGCAGCTTAAGGGATGGTGAGACCCAGTACTTC. Full variable domain (rest looked up from reference TRBV5-1 and TRBJ2-5): KAGVTQTPRYLIKTRGQQVTLSCSPISGHRSVSWYQQTPGQGLQFLFEYFSETQRNKGNFPGRFSGRQFSNSRSEMNVSTLELGDSALYLCASSLRDGETQYFGPGTRLLVL.

This clonotype was recorded a few times. V usage is TRBV20-1 and J usage is TRBJ2-7, with 16 bases lining up with TRBD2. The germline V gene has CDR1 DFQATT and CDR2 SNEGSKA (reference sequence). The CDR3 is made up of 14 amino acids. Trimming at V came to 5 bases and at J to 5 bases, leaving 3 bases not matched to a gene. The CDR3 loop reads CSAGTSGRVHEQYF. CDR3 coding DNA: TGCAGTGCTGGGACTAGCGGGAGGGTCCACGAGCAGTACTTC.

This clonotype was picked up many times. The chain employs TRBV20-1 and TRBJ2-7, with TRBD1 identical over 7 bases. J gave up 2 bases and V 3 bases, and 4 bases lay outside the gene matches. The CDR3 sequence is 13 residues long. Germline CDR1 is DFQATT and CDR2 is SNEGSKA (reference sequence). CDR3: CSARSGQTYEQYF. The DNA of the CDR3 is TGCAGTGCTAGGTCGGGACAGACCTACGAGCAGTACTTC.

This clonotype was observed a handful of times. The V gene is TRBV9, the J gene TRBJ1-1; a possible D gene is TRBD1 (6 bases). V was pared by 4 bases and J by 1 base, with 14 bases between. Per the germline V gene, CDR1 is SGDLS and CDR2 is YYNGEE. The CDR3 is 15 residues long. CDR3: CASSPHGTTNTEAFF. In DNA form, the CDR3 reads TGTGCCAGCAGCCCCCACGGGACAACGAACACTGAAGCTTTCTTT.

In this sample, this clonotype turned up a few times. This rearrangement joins TRBV5-1 to TRBJ1-3; unclear D gene. V lost 3 bases and J lost 0, with 7 bases in between. From germline, CDR1 is SGHRS and CDR2 YFSETQ. This CDR3 has 14 amino acids. The CDR3 loop reads CASSSALSGNTIYF. The CDR3 nucleotides read TGCGCCAGCAGCTCGGCCCTCTCTGGAAACACCATATATTTT.

The sample holds a few counts of this clonotype. The CDR3, as DNA: TGCAGTGCTAGGGACGGCGACTACGAGCAGTACTTC. Translation: CSARDGDYEQYF. This chain joins TRBV20-1 and TRBJ2-7; D ambiguous. V was pared by 3 bases and J by 3 bases, with 9 bases between. Germline CDR1 DFQATT, CDR2 SNEGSKA (reference sequence). The CDR3 has 12 residues.

This clonotype showed up just a few times. The DNA is omitted, as the CDR3 cannot be located on it reliably, and the CDR3 follows TCRdb's listing. The chain combines TRBV28 with TRBJ2-3. Germline V gives CDR1 MDHEN, CDR2 SYDVKM. The CDR3 length equals 15 residues, ends included. The CDR3 reads CASSSSHLGTDTQYF.

This chain links TRBV20-1 with TRBJ2-7; 9 bases line up with TRBD1. After removal of 6 bases from V and 0 bases from J, the junction contained 6 bases not matched to a gene. Germline V gives CDR1 DFQATT, CDR2 SNEGSKA (reference sequence). The CDR3 extends over 14 amino acids. CDR3 in DNA: TGCAGTGCGCCCGGGACAGGGAGCTCCTACGAGCAGTACTTC. It translates to CSAPGTGSSYEQYF.

The V and J genes are TRBV7-2 and TRBJ1-2; D gene unclear. The CDR3 extends over 16 amino acids. Germline V gene sequence: CDR1 SGHTA, CDR2 FQGNSA. V was trimmed by 5 bases and J by 0 bases, leaving 16 bases between them. The CDR3 DNA follows: TGTGCCAGCAGCCTCCAACGGGTGGTATCTAACTATGGCTACACCTTC. It codes for CASSLQRVVSNYGYTF. Full variable domain (missing parts from reference TRBV7-2 and TRBJ1-2): GAGVSQSPSNKVTEKGKDVELRCDPISGHTALYWYRQSLGQGLEFLIYFQGNSAPDKSGLPSDRFSAERTGGSVSTLTIQRTQQEDSAVYLCASSLQRVVSNYGYTFGSGTRLTVV.

This clonotype was recorded many times. The genes are TRBV27 and TRBJ2-2; the D is unclear. V lost 5 bases to trimming and J lost 6 bases, with 7 bases between them. CDR3 length: 12 amino acids. Germline V gene data show CDR1 as MNHEY and CDR2 as SMNVEV (reference sequence). CDR3 in DNA: TGTGCCAGCAGTCCAGGATCCGGGGAGCTGTTTTTT. Protein: CASSPGSGELFF.

This clonotype has only a few counts. V and J are TRBV28 and TRBJ2-3, with D unclear. The V end lost 5 bases, the J end lost 1 base, and 16 bases lay between the germline ends. The CDR3 runs 16 residues. Germline CDR1 reads MDHEN; CDR2 reads SYDVKM. The DNA of the CDR3 is TGTGCCAGCAGTCCCCCAGATTGGGCCGGCACAGATACGCAGTATTTT. Translation gives CASSPPDWAGTDTQYF.

This clonotype has more than one count but fewer than ten. The chain uses TRBV25-1 and TRBJ2-3, with 16 bases aligning to TRBD2. Germline V gene sequence: CDR1 MGHDK, CDR2 SYGVNS. The V segment lost 4 bases and the J segment 10 bases; nucleotides outside the gene matches: 11. This CDR3 has 17 residues. Here the CDR3 reads CASSGGRGTSGGEAQYF. The CDR3 DNA is TGTGCCAGCAGTGGTGGCAGAGGGACTAGCGGGGGGGAGGCGCAGTATTTT.

This clonotype was detected ten times or more. V and J are TRBV6-5 and TRBJ1-1, with D perhaps TRBD1 (5 bases). Germline V CDR1 and CDR2: MNHEY, SVGAGI. This CDR3 is 14 amino acids long. Trimming removed 4 bases from V and 4 bases from J, with 13 bases in between. Written as DNA, the CDR3 is TGTGCCAGCAGTTCTCAGGGAATTGGCACTGAAGCTTTCTTT. Translation: CASSSQGIGTEAFF.